Sequencing of this TCR beta chain was carried out in a study of blood T cells in healthy people across ages (dated by TCRdb to the mid-2010s). General notes on the study: In model experiments, roughly one uniquely barcoded TCR beta cDNA molecule per two T cells was captured by template switching. Age-related changes in TCR beta repertoire diversity were measured in the study by deep sequencing normalized with unique cDNA molecular identifiers. The donors were split into four age groups: young (average 16 years), middle-aged (39), aged (about 62) and long-lived (82). To avoid experimental bias, donors of different ages were distributed randomly across sequencing lanes. Two additional independent replicas of 1 million unique cDNA reads from the same blood draw were analyzed for two donors (one aged 18 to 29 and one aged 80 or older).

General conclusions and limits of the study: As age increased, observed TCR beta diversity per million T cells dropped in a roughly linear way, and a significant reduction was already evident by age 40. Observed TCR beta diversity correlated strongly with the percentage of naive T cells measured by flow cytometry. Donor CMV infection status was unknown, potentially confounding age-related changes in expanded clonotypes. Estimates of total diversity based on one million sequenced T cells were considered lower bounds and underestimates. Because profiling used bulk unsorted PBMCs, naive and antigen-experienced compartments could not be compared conclusively. Compared with the aged group, more naive CD4+ T cells, fewer expanded clones and increased TCR diversity were shown by the long-lived group, suggesting age selection.

Systemically healthy Caucasian individuals from Russia, 39 in total and aged about 6 to 95 years, were included as donors. Around 10 milliliters of peripheral blood were drawn from each donor into EDTA-treated Vacutainer tubes. Ficoll-Paque density-gradient centrifugation was used to isolate PBMCs, with at least 6 million per sample. Total RNA was extracted from PBMCs with Trizol reagent, with at least 5.5 micrograms obtained per sample. The percentages of naive CD45RAhigh/CD27high T cells were determined by flow cytometry on a PBMC aliquot from every donor. Receptor libraries were prepared by 5' RACE. Instrument used: Illumina HiSeq 2500. A second roughly 6 to 11 cycle PCR used a sample-barcoded 5' primer and a J-beta primer mix. A template-switch 5' adaptor carrying 12 random nucleotides introduced a unique molecular identifier onto each TCR beta cDNA molecule. At least 2.5 million CDR3-containing paired-end reads were obtained from each sample. First-strand cDNA synthesis was performed from all RNA using the Mint cDNA synthesis kit, with priming by a TRBC-specific oligonucleotide. After uracil-DNA glycosylase treatment, a first 18-cycle PCR used universal primers M1SS and BC2_uni_R on all cDNA. Processing in the source paper ran as follows. For normalization, 1 million high-quality reads, each with a distinct molecular identifier, were randomly selected from each sample. Instead of being binned into consensus sequences, reads with shared molecular identifiers were discarded. MiTCR, set to a Q25 quality threshold and the strictest error-elimination algorithm, was used for CDR3 identification, clonotype clustering and error correction. A nonparametric unseen species model with Euler transformation was used to estimate a lower bound on total TCR beta diversity. Through fastp at Q25 and MiXCR, TCRdb rebuilt clones from the public reads, retaining in-frame beta chains. Rows merge per CDR3 protein into single entries with the most common DNA and genes. The V and J calls shown here were made by TCRdb, not taken from the authors' results. In all, the sample holds roughly 720,000 distinct CDR3 sequences, and about 48% of those were seen once. Jointly, the top ten make up 41% of the sample.

As regards this clonotype: The clone's antigen remains unknown. There are no base qualities to consult, and no much larger clone falls within one base.

CDR1 SQVTM and CDR2 ANQGSEA are derived from the germline V gene. The CDR3 sequence holds 17 residues, the cysteine and phenylalanine included. The CDR3 DNA has 51 bases and is translated from base 1. Germline trimming amounts to 4 bases on V and 14 bases on J, with 24 as the count of junction bases outside the gene matches. Input material: blood. The chain links TRBV29-1 with TRBJ2-3; 10 middle bases align to TRBD1. The receptor comes from an elderly man in good health. For the CDR3, the sequence is CSVGGREQTGGHRYAYF. The DNA reads as follows: TGCAGCGTTGGGGGGAGGGAACAGACAGGGGGCCACAGATACGCGTATTTT.